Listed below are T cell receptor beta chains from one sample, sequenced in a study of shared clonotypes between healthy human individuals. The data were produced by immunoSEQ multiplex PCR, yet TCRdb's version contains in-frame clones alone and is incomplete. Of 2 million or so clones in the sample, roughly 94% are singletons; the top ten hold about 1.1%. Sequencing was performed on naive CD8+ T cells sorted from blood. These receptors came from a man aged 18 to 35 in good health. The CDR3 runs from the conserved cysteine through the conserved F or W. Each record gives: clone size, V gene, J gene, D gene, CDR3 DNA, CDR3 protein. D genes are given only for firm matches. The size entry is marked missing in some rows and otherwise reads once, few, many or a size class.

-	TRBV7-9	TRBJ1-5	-	TGTGCCAGCAGCACTTCGGACGGTCAGCCCCAGCATTTT	CASSTSDGQPQHF
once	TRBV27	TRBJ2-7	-	TGTGCCAGCCGGGGCCTCTACGAGCAGTACTTC	CASRGLYEQYF
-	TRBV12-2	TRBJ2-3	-	TGTGCAAGTCGCTTAGCTGGGTCGGCAACAACTAATACGCAGTATTTT	CASRLAGSATTNTQYF
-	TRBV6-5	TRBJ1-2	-	TGTGCCAGCAGTTACTCGGAGGGGCTTAATGACTACACCTTC	CASSYSEGLNDYTF
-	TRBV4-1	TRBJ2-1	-	TGCGCCAGCAGCCAAGAATTAGCTAGCTTCTTTACCGGGAATGAGCAGTTCTTC	CASSQELASFFTGNEQFF
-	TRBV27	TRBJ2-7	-	TGTGCCAGCAGTTTACAGACAGATTCCTACGAGCAGTACTTC	CASSLQTDSYEQYF
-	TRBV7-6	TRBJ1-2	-	TGTGCCAGCAGCCCTCCCGGGGCCTTCTATGGCTACACCTTC	CASSPPGAFYGYTF
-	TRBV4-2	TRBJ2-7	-	TGTGCCAGCAGCCAAGAGTTTGTGGCCGGGCAGTACTTC	CASSQEFVAGQYF
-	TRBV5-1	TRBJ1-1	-	TGCGCCAGCAGCTTGAATGGGGGGAACACTGAAGCTTTCTTT	CASSLNGGNTEAFF
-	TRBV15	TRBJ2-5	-	TGTGCCACCAGCCTTTCAGCCAACAAAGAGACCCAGTACTTC	CATSLSANKETQYF
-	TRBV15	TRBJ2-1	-	TGTGCCACCAGCAGAGAAAGAGGACCCTACAATGAGCAGTTCTTC	CATSRERGPYNEQFF